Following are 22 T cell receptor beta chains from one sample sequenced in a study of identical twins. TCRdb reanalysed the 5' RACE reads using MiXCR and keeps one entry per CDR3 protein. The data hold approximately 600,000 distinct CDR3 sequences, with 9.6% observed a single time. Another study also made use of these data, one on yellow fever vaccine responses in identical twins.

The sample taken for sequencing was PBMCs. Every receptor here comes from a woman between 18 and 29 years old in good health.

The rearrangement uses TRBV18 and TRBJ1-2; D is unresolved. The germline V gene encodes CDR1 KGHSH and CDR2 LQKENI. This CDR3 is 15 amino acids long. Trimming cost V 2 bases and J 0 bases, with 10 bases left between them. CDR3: CASSPEAEPNYGYTF. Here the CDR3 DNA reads TGTGCCAGCTCACCAGAGGCAGAACCTAACTATGGCTACACCTTC. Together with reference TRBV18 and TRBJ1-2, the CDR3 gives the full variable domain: NAGVMQNPRHLVRRRGQEARLRCSPMKGHSHVYWYRQLPEEGLKFMVYLQKENIIDESGMPKERFSAEFPKEGPSILRIQQVVRGDSAAYFCASSPEAEPNYGYTFGSGTRLTVV.

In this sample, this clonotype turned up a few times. The CDR3: CSVRVRETQYF. The CDR3, as DNA: TGCAGCGTTAGGGTTCGGGAGACCCAGTACTTC. This sequence joins TRBV29-1 and TRBJ2-5; D gene ambiguous. Trimming stripped 5 bases from V and 5 bases from J, with 9 bases between. Germline assignment: CDR1 SQVTM and CDR2 ANQGSEA. The CDR3 runs 11 residues.

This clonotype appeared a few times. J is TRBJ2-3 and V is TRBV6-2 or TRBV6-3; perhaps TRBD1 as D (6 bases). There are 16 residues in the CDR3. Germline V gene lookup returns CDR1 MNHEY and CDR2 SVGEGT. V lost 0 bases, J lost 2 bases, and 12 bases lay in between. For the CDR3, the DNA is TGTGCCAGCAGTTACTCGACAGGACATCTCACAGATACGCAGTATTTT. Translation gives CASSYSTGHLTDTQYF.

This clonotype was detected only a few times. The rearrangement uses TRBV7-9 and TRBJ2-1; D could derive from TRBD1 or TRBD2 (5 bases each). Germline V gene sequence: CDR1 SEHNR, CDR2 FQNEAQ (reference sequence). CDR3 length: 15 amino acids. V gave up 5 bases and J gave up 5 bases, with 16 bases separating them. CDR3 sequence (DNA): TGTGCCAGCAGCCCGGGACGGACGATTGACAATGAGCAGTTCTTC. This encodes CASSPGRTIDNEQFF.

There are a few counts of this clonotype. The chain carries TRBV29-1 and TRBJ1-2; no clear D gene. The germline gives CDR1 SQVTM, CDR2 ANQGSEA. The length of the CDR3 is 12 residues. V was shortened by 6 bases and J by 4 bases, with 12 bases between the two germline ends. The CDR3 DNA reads TGCAGCGTCAGGATGGAGAGCTATGGCTACACCTTC. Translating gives CSVRMESYGYTF.

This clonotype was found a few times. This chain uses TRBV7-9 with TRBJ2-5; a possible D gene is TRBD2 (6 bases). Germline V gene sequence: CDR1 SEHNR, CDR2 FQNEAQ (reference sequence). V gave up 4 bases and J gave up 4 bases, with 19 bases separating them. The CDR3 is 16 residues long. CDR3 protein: CASSSADTVGGETQYF. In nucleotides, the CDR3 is TGTGCCAGCAGCTCCGCGGATACAGTGGGAGGAGAGACCCAGTACTTC.

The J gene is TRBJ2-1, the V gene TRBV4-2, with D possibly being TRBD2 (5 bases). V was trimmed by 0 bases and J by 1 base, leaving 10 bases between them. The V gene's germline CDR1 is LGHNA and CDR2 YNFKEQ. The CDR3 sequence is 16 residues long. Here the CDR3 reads CASSQDLAPSYNEQFF. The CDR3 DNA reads TGTGCCAGCAGCCAAGACTTAGCGCCTTCCTACAATGAGCAGTTCTTC.

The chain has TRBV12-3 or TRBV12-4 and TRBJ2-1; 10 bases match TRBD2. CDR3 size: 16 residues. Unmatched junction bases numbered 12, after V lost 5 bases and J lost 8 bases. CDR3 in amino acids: CASSGPSGSNPHEQFF. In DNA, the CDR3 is TGTGCCAGCAGTGGGCCTAGCGGGAGCAATCCCCATGAGCAGTTCTTC.

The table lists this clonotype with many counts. In DNA form, the CDR3 reads TGTGCCAGCAGCCCCCGTCGTGGTGAAAAACTGTTTTTT. This sequence encodes CASSPRRGEKLFF. The genes are TRBV3-1 and TRBJ1-4; D is unclear. The germline V gene has CDR1 LGHDT and CDR2 YNNKEL (reference sequence). The CDR3 is made up of 13 amino acids. Trimming left V 4 bases short and J 7 bases short, with 10 bases between.

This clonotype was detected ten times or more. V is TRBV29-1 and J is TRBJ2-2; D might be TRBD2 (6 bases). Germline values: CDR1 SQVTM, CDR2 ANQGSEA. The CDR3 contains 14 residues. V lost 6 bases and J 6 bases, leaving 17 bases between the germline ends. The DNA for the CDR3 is TGCAGCGTCCGGGGACTTACCGGGGCCGGGGAGCTGTTTTTT. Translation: CSVRGLTGAGELFF.

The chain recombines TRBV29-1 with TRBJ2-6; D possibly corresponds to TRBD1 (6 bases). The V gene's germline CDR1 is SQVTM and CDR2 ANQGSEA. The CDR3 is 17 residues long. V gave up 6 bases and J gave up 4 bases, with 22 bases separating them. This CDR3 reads CSVIDRPLFGGANVLTF. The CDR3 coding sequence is TGCAGCGTCATCGACAGGCCACTCTTCGGAGGGGCCAACGTCCTGACTTTC.

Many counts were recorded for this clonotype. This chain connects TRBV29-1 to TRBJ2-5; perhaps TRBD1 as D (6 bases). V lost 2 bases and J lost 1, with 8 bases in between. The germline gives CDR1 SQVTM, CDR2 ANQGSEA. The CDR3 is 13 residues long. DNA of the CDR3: TGCAGCGTTGAAACACAGGGCCAAGAGACCCAGTACTTC. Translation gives CSVETQGQETQYF.

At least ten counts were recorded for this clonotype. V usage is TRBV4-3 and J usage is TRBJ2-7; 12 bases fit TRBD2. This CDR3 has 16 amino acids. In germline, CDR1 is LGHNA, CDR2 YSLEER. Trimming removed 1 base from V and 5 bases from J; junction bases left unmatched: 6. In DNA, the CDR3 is TGCGCCAGCAGCCAAGGTCCCGGACTAGCGGGAAACGAGCAGTACTTC. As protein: CASSQGPGLAGNEQYF.

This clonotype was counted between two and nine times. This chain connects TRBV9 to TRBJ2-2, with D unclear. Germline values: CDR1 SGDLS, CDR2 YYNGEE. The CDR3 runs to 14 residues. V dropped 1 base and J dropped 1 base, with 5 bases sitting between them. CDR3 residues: CASSVQMNTGELFF. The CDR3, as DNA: TGTGCCAGCAGCGTACAGATGAACACCGGGGAGCTGTTTTTT. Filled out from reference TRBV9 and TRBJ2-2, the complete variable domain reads DSGVTQTPKHLITATGQRVTLRCSPRSGDLSVYWYQQSLDQGLQFLIQYYNGEERAKGNILERFSAQQFPDLHSELNLSSLELGDSALYFCASSVQMNTGELFFGEGSRLTVL.

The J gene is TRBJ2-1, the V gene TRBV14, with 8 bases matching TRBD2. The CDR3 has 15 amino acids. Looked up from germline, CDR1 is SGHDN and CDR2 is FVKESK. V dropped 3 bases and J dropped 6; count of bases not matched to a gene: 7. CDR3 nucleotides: TGTGCCAGCAGCCAGGCGGGACTAGGCACCAATGAGCAGTTCTTC. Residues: CASSQAGLGTNEQFF.

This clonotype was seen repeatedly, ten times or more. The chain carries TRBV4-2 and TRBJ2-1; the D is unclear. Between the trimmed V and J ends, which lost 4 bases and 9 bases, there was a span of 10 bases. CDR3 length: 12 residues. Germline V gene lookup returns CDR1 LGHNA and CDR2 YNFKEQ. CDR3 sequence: CASSPVPSEQFF. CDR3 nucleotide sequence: TGTGCCAGCAGCCCCGTCCCTAGTGAGCAGTTCTTC.

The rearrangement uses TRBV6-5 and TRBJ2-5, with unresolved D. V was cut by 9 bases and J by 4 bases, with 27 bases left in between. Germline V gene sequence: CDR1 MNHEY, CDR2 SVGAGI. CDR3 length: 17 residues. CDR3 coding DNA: TGTGCCAGGACGAACTCCATCGACGTTGGAGCGCGAGAGACCCAGTACTTC. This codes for CARTNSIDVGARETQYF.

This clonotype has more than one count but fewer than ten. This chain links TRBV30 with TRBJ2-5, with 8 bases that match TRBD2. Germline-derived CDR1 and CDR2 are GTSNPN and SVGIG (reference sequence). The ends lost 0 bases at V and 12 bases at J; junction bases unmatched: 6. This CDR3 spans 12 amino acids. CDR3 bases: TGTGCCTGGAGTGTACCGGGGACTAGGGAGTACTTC. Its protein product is CAWSVPGTREYF.

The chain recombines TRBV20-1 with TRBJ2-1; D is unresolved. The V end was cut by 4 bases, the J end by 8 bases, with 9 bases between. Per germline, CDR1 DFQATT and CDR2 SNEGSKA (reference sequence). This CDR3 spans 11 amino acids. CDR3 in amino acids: CSAILRDEQFF. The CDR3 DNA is TGCAGTGCTATCCTCCGGGATGAGCAGTTCTTC.

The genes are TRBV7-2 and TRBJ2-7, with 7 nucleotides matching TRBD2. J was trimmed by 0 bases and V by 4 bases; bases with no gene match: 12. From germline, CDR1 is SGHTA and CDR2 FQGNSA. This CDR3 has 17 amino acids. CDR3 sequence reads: CASSSYRGEPSSYEQYF. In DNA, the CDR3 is TGTGCCAGCAGCTCCTATCGGGGGGAACCCAGCTCCTACGAGCAGTACTTC.

CDR3 DNA sequence: TGTGCCACCTCGCCGACTAGCGGGATAACAGATACGCAGTATTTT. Translating gives CATSPTSGITDTQYF. This chain links TRBV24-1 with TRBJ2-3; TRBD2 matches at 11 bases. CDR1 and CDR2 (germline): KGHDR, SFDVKD. Trimming at V came to 9 bases and at J to 3 bases, leaving 7 bases not matched to a gene. There are 15 residues in the CDR3.

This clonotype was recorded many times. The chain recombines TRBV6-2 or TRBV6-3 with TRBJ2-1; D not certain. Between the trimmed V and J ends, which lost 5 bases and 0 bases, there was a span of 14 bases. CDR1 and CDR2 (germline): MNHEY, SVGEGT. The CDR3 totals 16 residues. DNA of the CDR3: TGTGCCAGCAGTCCTATAGTGTCAAACTCCTACAATGAGCAGTTCTTC. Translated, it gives CASSPIVSNSYNEQFF.